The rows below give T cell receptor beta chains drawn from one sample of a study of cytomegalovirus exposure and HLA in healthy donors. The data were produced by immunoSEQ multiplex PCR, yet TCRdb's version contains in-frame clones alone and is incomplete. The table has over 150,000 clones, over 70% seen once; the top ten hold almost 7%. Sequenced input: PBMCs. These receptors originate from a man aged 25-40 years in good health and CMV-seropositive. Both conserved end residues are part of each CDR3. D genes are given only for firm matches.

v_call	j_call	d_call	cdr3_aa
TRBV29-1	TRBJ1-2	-	CSVDRGGDYTF
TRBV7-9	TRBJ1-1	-	CASSLAGRQVPMNTEAFF
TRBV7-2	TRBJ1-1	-	CASSPRQANTEAFF
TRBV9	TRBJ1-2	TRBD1	CASSLDRGPEGYTF
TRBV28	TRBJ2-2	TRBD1	CASRDRGRTGELFF
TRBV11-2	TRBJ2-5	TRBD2	CASSLSGRETETQYF
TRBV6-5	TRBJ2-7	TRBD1	CASSYRPTGRAYEQYF
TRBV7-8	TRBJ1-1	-	CASSLDSRDTEAFF
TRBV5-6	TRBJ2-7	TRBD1	CASSLIPTGITYEQYF
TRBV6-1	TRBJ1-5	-	CASSEGTAPNQPQHF
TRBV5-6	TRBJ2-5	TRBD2	CASSSPSLADMGGETQYF
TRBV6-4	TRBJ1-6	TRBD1	CASSDSTGGNSPLHF
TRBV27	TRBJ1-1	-	CASTPDGGGEAFF
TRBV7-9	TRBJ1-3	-	CASSPPGERNTIYF
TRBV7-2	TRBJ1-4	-	CASSETTNEKLFF
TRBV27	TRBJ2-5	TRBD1	CASSLQTGAPETQYF
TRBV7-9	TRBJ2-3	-	CASSPQRVSTDTQYF
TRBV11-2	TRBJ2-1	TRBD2	CASSAGLAGAREQFF
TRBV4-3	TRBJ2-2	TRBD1	CASSFGTANTGELFF
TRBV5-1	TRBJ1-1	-	CASGNRAPMGNTEAFF
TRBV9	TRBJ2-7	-	CASSVGPRAYEQYF
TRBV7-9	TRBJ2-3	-	CASSSQGFTDTQYF